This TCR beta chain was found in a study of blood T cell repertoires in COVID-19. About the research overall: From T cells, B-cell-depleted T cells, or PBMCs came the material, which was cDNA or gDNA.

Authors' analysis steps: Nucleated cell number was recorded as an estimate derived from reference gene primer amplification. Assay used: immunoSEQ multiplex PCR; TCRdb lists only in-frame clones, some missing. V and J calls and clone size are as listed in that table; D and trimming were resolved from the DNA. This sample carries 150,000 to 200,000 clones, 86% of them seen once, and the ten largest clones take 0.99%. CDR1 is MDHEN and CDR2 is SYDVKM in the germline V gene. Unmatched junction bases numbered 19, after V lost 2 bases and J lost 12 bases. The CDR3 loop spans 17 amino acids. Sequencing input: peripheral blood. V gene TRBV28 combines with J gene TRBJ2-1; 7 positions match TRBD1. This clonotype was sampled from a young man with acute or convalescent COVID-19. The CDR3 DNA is TGTGCCAGCAGTTTAAAGCTGCTCGGTCAGGGGGTAGTAGGGCAGTTCTTC. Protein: CASSLKLLGQGVVGQFF.